This T cell receptor beta chain was retrieved from a study of blood T cell repertoires in COVID-19. Study overall: From the United States, Italy and Spain came samples of acute and convalescent COVID-19. Nucleic acid was either cDNA or gDNA, and it came from T cells, B-cell-depleted T cells, or PBMCs.

Germline V CDR1 and CDR2: SGHAT, FQNNGV. This CDR3 spans 15 amino acids. Trimming shortened V by 1 base and J by 0 bases, and 8 bases separated the two germline ends. This clone was seen only once. Per the original methods: The assay estimated nucleated cells by amplifying reference gene primers. Sequenced by immunoSEQ multiplex PCR; TCRdb stores in-frame clones only, minus some. V, J and clone size reflect that table, while D and trimming were determined from the DNA. The table includes fewer than 300,000 clones, roughly 86% detected once. The chain links TRBV11-2 to TRBJ2-3; no reliable D call. This receptor was obtained from a man in his forties who had recovered from COVID-19. The sample taken for sequencing was peripheral blood. The CDR3 DNA follows: TGTGCCAGCAGCTTAGGGGCGCTGAGCACAGATACGCAGTATTTT. Translated: CASSLGALSTDTQYF.